One and the same sample provided the 23 T cell receptor beta chains below, sequenced in a study of blood T cell repertoires in COVID-19 (dated by TCRdb to 2018 to 2021). The protocol used for the library was the immunoSEQ multiplex PCR assay. TCRdb provides this immuneACCESS table in a form limited to in-frame rearrangements. Some clones are lacking; in checked studies, under half of them reflect an unresolved V gene, and why the rest are absent is not known. Counted in this sample were 150,000 to 190,000 clones; 75% to 90% of them appeared once. Roughly 0.58% of the sample belongs to the ten largest clones. Sequenced input: peripheral blood. These TCRs come from a man aged 55-75 years with acute or convalescent COVID-19.

This clone was observed once. V is TRBV9 and J is TRBJ1-1; D unclear. CDR1 and CDR2 from the germline V gene are SGDLS and YYNGEE. The V gene lost 0 bases and the J gene lost 1 base, with 10 bases spanning the gap. The CDR3 runs to 15 residues. CDR3 sequence (DNA): TGTGCCAGCAGCGTAGGATTAGAGTCGAACACTGAAGCTTTCTTT. This translates into CASSVGLESNTEAFF.

The chain links TRBV7-3 to TRBJ2-1; maybe TRBD2 (5 bases). Trimming stripped 3 bases from V and 5 bases from J, with 11 bases between. CDR1 and CDR2 from the germline V gene are SGHTA and FQGTGA. The CDR3 is 14 amino acids. CDR3 loop: CASSLDWVNNEQFF. CDR3 sequence (DNA): TGTGCCAGCAGCTTGGACTGGGTTAACAATGAGCAGTTCTTC. Full variable domain (outside the CDR3, taken from reference TRBV7-3 and TRBJ2-1): GAGVSQTPSNKVTEKGKYVELRCDPISGHTALYWYRQSLGQGPEFLIYFQGTGAADDSGLPNDRFFAVRPEGSVSTLKIQRTERGDSAVYLCASSLDWVNNEQFFGPGTRLTVL.

The genes are TRBV7-3 and TRBJ1-1; possibly TRBD1 for D (5 bases). The CDR3 totals 16 residues. V lost 4 bases and J lost 0, with 15 bases in between. Germline V gene sequence: CDR1 SGHTA, CDR2 FQGTGA. Here the CDR3 reads CASSSTNRIMNTEAFF. The CDR3 DNA reads TGTGCCAGCAGCTCGACGAACAGGATTATGAACACTGAAGCTTTCTTT.

The V and J genes are TRBV28 and TRBJ2-4; unclear D gene. Germline V lookup: CDR1 MDHEN, CDR2 SYDVKM. Trimming shortened V by 10 bases and J by 1 base, and 11 bases separated the two germline ends. The CDR3 runs to 13 residues. This CDR3 reads CANSTWAKNIQYF. CDR3 DNA sequence: TGTGCCAACAGCACATGGGCCAAAAACATTCAGTACTTC.

V usage is TRBV9 and J usage is TRBJ2-2; 8 bases agree with TRBD2. The germline gives CDR1 SGDLS, CDR2 YYNGEE. J was trimmed by 7 bases and V by 3 bases; bases with no gene match: 5. The CDR3 spans 14 residues. In DNA form, the CDR3 reads TGTGCCAGCAGCGACGGGGGGGCCTTCGGGGAGCTGTTTTTT. It translates to CASSDGGAFGELFF.

This clone was counted a single time. The CDR3 protein is CASSPGTGKEAFF. In DNA, the CDR3 is TGTGCCAGCTCACCAGGGACAGGGAAGGAAGCTTTCTTT. The chain is built from TRBV18 and TRBJ1-1; 9 bases line up with TRBD1. V was clipped by 2 bases and J by 8 bases; unmatched bases: 3. The CDR3 runs 13 residues. Germline V CDR1 and CDR2: KGHSH, LQKENI.

This chain connects TRBV10-3 to TRBJ1-1; D may be TRBD1 (6 bases). Between the trimmed V and J ends, which lost 6 bases and 1 base, there was a span of 18 bases. The CDR3 sequence is 16 residues long. The germline gives CDR1 ENHRY, CDR2 SYGVKD. CDR3 loop: CAISHREGAPNTEAFF. The CDR3 coding sequence is TGTGCCATCAGCCACAGGGAGGGTGCCCCGAACACTGAAGCTTTCTTT.

The chain joins TRBV20-1 to TRBJ2-3, with 8 positions matching TRBD2. From germline, CDR1 is DFQATT and CDR2 SNEGSKA (reference sequence). Trimming cost V 3 bases and J 5 bases; bases outside gene matches: 7. This CDR3 contains 14 residues. The CDR3 protein is CSASISGDLDTQYF. Here the CDR3 DNA reads TGCAGTGCTAGTATTAGCGGGGATCTAGATACGCAGTATTTT.

V gene TRBV10-3 combines with J gene TRBJ2-7; 9 bases are shared with TRBD1. The junction had 5 bases not matched to a gene; V was cut back by 6 bases and J by 5 bases. Germline V CDR1 and CDR2: ENHRY, SYGVKD. The CDR3 has 13 residues. In DNA, the CDR3 is TGTGCCATCAGCCGGGACAGGGTGGACGAGCAGTACTTC. Its translation is CAISRDRVDEQYF.

The chain recombines TRBV7-9 with TRBJ1-4, with D unresolved. V was clipped by 5 bases and J by 1 base, with 8 bases between them. CDR1 and CDR2 (germline): SEHNR, FQNEAQ (reference sequence). CDR3 length: 14 amino acids. Written as DNA, the CDR3 is TGTGCCAGCAGCGTACGGGGAACTAATGAAAAACTGTTTTTT. Its protein product is CASSVRGTNEKLFF.

This clone was counted a few times. The V gene is TRBV2, the J gene TRBJ2-1; no reliable D call. Germline V CDR1 and CDR2: SNHLY, FYNNEI. The CDR3 covers 14 residues. V lost 2 bases and J lost 7, with 12 bases in between. The CDR3 here is CASSEILVSNEQFF. CDR3 sequence (DNA): TGTGCCAGCAGTGAAATTCTTGTTTCGAATGAGCAGTTCTTC. Variable domain in full (rest from reference TRBV2 and TRBJ2-1): EPEVTQTPSHQVTQMGQEVILRCVPISNHLYFYWYRQILGQKVEFLVSFYNNEISEKSEIFDDQFSVERPDGSNFTLKIRSTKLEDSAMYFCASSEILVSNEQFFGPGTRLTVL.

This chain's CDR3 is CASSPGTGGAGTEAFF. The CDR3 region has the DNA TGTGCCAGCAGCCCCGGGACAGGGGGCGCGGGCACTGAAGCTTTCTTT. The V and J genes are TRBV5-4 and TRBJ1-1; 12 bases align to TRBD1. V lost 4 bases, J lost 4 bases, and 8 bases stayed unmatched. This CDR3 comprises 16 residues. Germline V CDR1 and CDR2: SGHNT, YYREEE (reference sequence). Full variable domain (rest looked up from reference TRBV5-4 and TRBJ1-1): ETGVTQSPTHLIKTRGQQVTLRCSSQSGHNTVSWYQQALGQGPQFIFQYYREEENGRGNFPPRFSGLQFPNYSSELNVNALELDDSALYLCASSPGTGGAGTEAFFGQGTRLTVV.

V usage is TRBV28 and J usage is TRBJ1-1; no reliable D call. Trimming cost V 4 bases and J 1 base, with 16 bases left between them. This CDR3 has 16 amino acids. CDR1 and CDR2 (germline): MDHEN, SYDVKM. The CDR3 loop is CASSSPLGRWNTEAFF. CDR3 DNA sequence: TGTGCCAGCAGTTCACCCCTCGGTCGCTGGAACACTGAAGCTTTCTTT. Drawing the rest from reference TRBV28 and TRBJ1-1, the complete variable domain is DVKVTQSSRYLVKRTGEKVFLECVQDMDHENMFWYRQDPGLGLRLIYFSYDVKMKEKGDIPEGYSVSREKKERFSLILESASTNQTSMYLCASSSPLGRWNTEAFFGQGTRLTVV.

CDR3 bases: TGCAGCGTTGCCGGGAGGGCCGGGGAGCTGTTTTTT. Residues: CSVAGRAGELFF. The chain is built from TRBV29-1 and TRBJ2-2, with 8 bases lining up with TRBD2. The CDR3 has 12 amino acids. V lost 4 bases, J lost 6 bases, and 1 base stayed unmatched. Germline assignment: CDR1 SQVTM and CDR2 ANQGSEA.

V is TRBV15 and J is TRBJ2-7, with 10 bases fitting TRBD2. The CDR3 spans 15 residues. With 0 bases clipped from V and 4 bases from J, the junction kept 3 bases outside the gene matches. Germline CDR1 is LNHNV and CDR2 is YYDKDF (reference sequence). The CDR3 spells CATSRDPSGSYEQYF. CDR3 bases: TGTGCCACCAGCAGAGACCCTAGCGGGAGTTACGAGCAGTACTTC.

This clone was seen more than once but under ten times. V is TRBV4-3 and J is TRBJ1-1; D is perhaps TRBD1 (6 bases). V gave up 3 bases and J gave up 7 bases, with 15 bases separating them. CDR1 and CDR2 (germline): LGHNA, YSLEER. This CDR3 spans 14 amino acids. The CDR3 region has the DNA TGCGCCAGCAGCCAGGGTTACAGGGAGAATGAAGCTTTCTTT. Its translation is CASSQGYRENEAFF.

The chain combines TRBV6-5 with TRBJ2-1, with D possibly TRBD1 on 6 matching bases. In germline, CDR1 is MNHEY, CDR2 SVGAGI. Trimming removed 7 bases at V and 4 bases at J, with 11 bases between. The CDR3 has 13 residues. CDR3 in amino acids: CASNTGLYNEQFF. The CDR3 bases are TGTGCCAGCAACACAGGGTTGTACAATGAGCAGTTCTTC.

The chain links TRBV3-1 (or the pseudogene TRBV3-2) to TRBJ1-3; 9 bases agree with TRBD1. Unmatched junction bases numbered 7, after V lost 1 base and J lost 3 bases. CDR1 and CDR2 from the germline V gene are LGHDT and YNNKEL (reference sequence). This CDR3 region has 17 residues. CDR3 nucleotides: TGTGCCAGCAGCCAAGGAGCGACAGGGGGGATTGGAAACACCATATATTTT. Translating gives CASSQGATGGIGNTIYF.

This chain links TRBV19 with TRBJ1-1; possibly TRBD1 for D (5 bases). The ends were cut back, 1 base at V and 3 bases at J, with 15 bases in the middle. CDR1 is LNHDA, CDR2 SQIVND, per germline (reference sequence). The CDR3 extends over 16 amino acids. For the CDR3, the DNA is TGTGCCAGTAGTATAGTGTGGGCAGGGATGGACACTGAAGCTTTCTTT. Amino acids: CASSIVWAGMDTEAFF.

V gene TRBV2 combines with J gene TRBJ2-5; TRBD2 matches at 8 bases. The germline gives CDR1 SNHLY, CDR2 FYNNEI. CDR3 length: 14 amino acids. Trimming at V came to 7 bases and at J to 1 base, leaving 5 bases not matched to a gene. CDR3 bases: TGTGCCAGCAACCAGCGGGGGACCCAAGAGACCCAGTACTTC. Amino acids: CASNQRGTQETQYF.

The chain recombines TRBV19 with TRBJ2-1; 12 bases agree with TRBD2. Germline CDR1 LNHDA, CDR2 SQIVND (reference sequence). The CDR3 sequence is 16 residues long. J gave up 2 bases and V 7 bases, and 6 bases lay outside the gene matches. CDR3 DNA sequence: TGTGCCAGTAAAACTAGCGGGAGGATCGCCTACAATGAGCAGTTCTTC. Its protein is CASKTSGRIAYNEQFF.

This chain connects TRBV29-1 to TRBJ2-3, with no clear D. V shed 4 bases and J shed 0 bases, with 8 bases lying between them. This CDR3 contains 13 residues. Germline assignment: CDR1 SQVTM and CDR2 ANQGSEA. The CDR3 DNA sequence: TGCAGCGTTGTGGTTACTAGCACAGATACGCAGTATTTT. As protein: CSVVVTSTDTQYF.

The chain links TRBV6-5 to TRBJ2-1, with 9 nucleotides matching TRBD1. V lost 5 bases to trimming and J lost 7 bases; unmatched junction nucleotides: 9. The germline gives CDR1 MNHEY, CDR2 SVGAGI. This CDR3 has 15 amino acids. CDR3 coding DNA: TGTGCCAGCAGTCCCCGCCGGACAGGGGAAAATGAGCAGTTCTTC. Amino acid sequence: CASSPRRTGENEQFF.